The clone carrying this T cell receptor (beta chain) came up a few times. Its matching antigen is unknown. This sample was taken from a study of chemoradiotherapy in HPV16-positive cancers. Study outcomes and limitations: Candidate HPV-specific clones and E7-related TCR motifs grew in tumor during treatment.

Repeated repertoire sampling spanned the course of chemoradiotherapy. Generated by immunoSEQ multiplex PCR, the TCRdb table keeps only in-frame clones and is missing some. Of 9,500 to 15,000 clones listed, around nine tenths are singletons. Germline V gene lookup returns CDR1 SGHTS and CDR2 YDEGEE. The V gene end was trimmed by 7 bases and the J gene end by 9 bases; junction bases not matched to a gene: 20. The CDR3 is made up of 17 amino acids. The sample was blood, taken from a patient who underwent chemoradiotherapy. This sequence originates from a human donor with HPV-associated anogenital cancer. The chain is built from TRBV5-8 and TRBJ2-1; 9 nucleotides align to TRBD1. CDR3 nucleotides: TGTGCCAGCCCGAACGCTCCGGGACAGGGCCGCAGAGGTGAGCAGTTCTTC. Translating gives CASPNAPGQGRRGEQFF.